Listed here is a single TCR beta chain. The data were taken from a study of T cells after yellow fever vaccination. Via MiXCR, TCRdb re-called the 5' RACE reads, giving one row per CDR3 protein. This sample carries hundreds of thousands of distinct CDR3 sequences, roughly 12% of them seen once, and the ten largest clones take 14% to 15%. The CDR3 covers 15 residues. Trimming removed 3 bases from V and 0 bases from J, with 12 bases in between. Germline V gene lookup returns CDR1 KGHSH and CDR2 LQKENI. The sequenced sample was PBMCs, obtained on the day of the yellow fever booster vaccination. V and J are TRBV18 and TRBJ2-7, with unresolved D. This TCR came from a man younger than 45 who received the YFV17D yellow fever vaccine. The CDR3 region is CASSPRQASSYEQYF. In DNA, the CDR3 is TGTGCCAGCTCACCGAGGCAAGCGAGCTCCTACGAGCAGTACTTC.